This TCR beta chain was recovered during a study of CD8+CD57+ T cells in acquired aplastic anemia. Note on this clonotype: Its antigen is not known.

Profiling that covered TCR beta VDJ and CDR3 relied on genomic DNA as its template. TCRdb reanalysed the reads using MiXCR and keeps one entry per CDR3 protein. The sample lists 100,000 to 150,000 distinct CDR3 sequences; 48% were seen once. Overall study results and limits: Researchers report that around 29 CD8+ CDR3 sequences appeared in both patients and controls.

This sequence originates from a human donor in good health, serving as a control. Sequencing used sorted CD4+, CD8+, or CD8+CD57+ T cells (not recorded which) from PBMCs.

The CDR3 DNA sequence: TGTGCCAGCTCACCAGGAGAACAGACCGATGGTGGTCGTGAGCAGTTCTTC. This translates into CASSPGEQTDGGREQFF. This rearrangement joins TRBV18 to TRBJ2-1; D not resolved. CDR1 and CDR2 from the germline V gene are KGHSH and LQKENI. The CDR3 spans 17 residues. Trimming took 2 bases from V and 9 from J, leaving 23 bases between them.